The T cell receptor beta chain under discussion was sequenced for a study of blood T cells in healthy people across ages. Overall study context: Through template switching, about one barcoded beta molecule was captured per two T cells, as measured in model experiments.

PCR was performed a second time for about 7 to 11 cycles using a sample-barcoded 5' primer and a J-beta primer mix. A single record per CDR3 protein comes from TCRdb applying MiXCR to the 5' RACE reads. The table has roughly 1,800,000 distinct CDR3 sequences, 49% seen once; the top ten hold 2% to 2.5%. As for this clonotype: Its specificity is unknown.

Overall study results and limits: Expanded clonotype changes were possibly confounded by unknown donor CMV status. A roughly linear age-dependent decrease characterized TCR beta diversity per million T cells. Long-lived donors had more naive CD4+ cells and higher diversity than aged donors.

Germline assignment: CDR1 SGDLS and CDR2 YYNGEE. V shed 4 bases and J 2 bases; nucleotides not matched to a gene: 13. The CDR3 extends over 17 amino acids. The chain links TRBV9 to TRBJ2-3; 7 bases fit TRBD2. The clonotype originates from a woman aged 40 to 50 in good health. Sequenced: blood. Here the CDR3 reads CASSSRWSGGPTDTQYF. CDR3 sequence (DNA): TGTGCCAGCAGCTCACGGTGGTCGGGGGGACCCACAGATACGCAGTATTTT.